This TCR beta chain stems from a study of blood T cells in healthy people across ages (dated by TCRdb to between 2015 and 2017). In terms of the full investigation: In model experiments, template switching captured roughly one uniquely barcoded TCR beta cDNA molecule for every two T cells. Using the same blood draw, the study looked at two additional independent replicas of 1 million unique cDNA reads for two donors, one aged 18 to 30 and the other aged 80 or older. Four age groups were formed from the donors: young (average approximately 17 years), middle-aged (approximately 41), aged (around 62) and long-lived (approximately 80). To avoid experimental bias, donors of different ages were spread randomly across the sequencing lanes. The study measured age-related changes in TCR beta repertoire diversity using deep sequencing normalized with unique cDNA molecular identifiers.

What the research found in general, with its limitations: Total diversity estimates from one million sequenced T cells were considered lower bounds and underestimates. Bulk unsorted PBMC profiling prevented conclusive comparison of naive and antigen-experienced compartments. Donor CMV infection status was unknown, potentially confounding age-related changes in expanded clonotypes. There was a strong correlation between observed TCR beta diversity and the percentage of naive T cells measured by flow cytometry. Compared with the aged group, the long-lived group had more naive CD4+ T cells, fewer expanded clones and increased TCR diversity, a pattern suggesting age selection. Observed TCR beta diversity per million T cells fell roughly linearly with age, and a significant reduction was already apparent by age roughly 40.

This clonotype was observed a few times. This receptor's antigen is unknown. It has no much larger one-base neighbor in the sample; base qualities were not kept. The library came from 5' RACE. TCRdb records Illumina HiSeq 2500 as the sequencer. A second about 7 to 11 cycle PCR used a sample-barcoded 5' primer and a J-beta primer mix. Each TCR beta cDNA molecule received a unique molecular identifier from a template-switch 5' adaptor carrying 12 random nucleotides. Each sample yielded at least 2.5 million CDR3-containing paired-end reads. First-strand cDNA synthesis was performed from all RNA using the Mint cDNA synthesis kit, with priming by a TRBC-specific oligonucleotide. All cDNA was treated with uracil-DNA glycosylase and then went through a first 18-cycle PCR with the universal primers M1SS and BC2_uni_R. The study's processing was this. Each sample was normalized by randomly selecting 1 million high-quality reads, each carrying a distinct molecular identifier. Reads with shared molecular identifiers were discarded instead of being binned into consensus sequences. MiTCR, run with a Q25 quality threshold and the strictest error-elimination algorithm, handled CDR3 identification, clonotype clustering and error correction. A nonparametric unseen species model using Euler transformation provided a lower-bound estimate of total TCR beta diversity. The public reads were reanalyzed by TCRdb: fastp trimming at Q25, MiXCR alignment, in-frame beta chains only. A single entry per CDR3 protein holds the most common genes and DNA from its merged rows. Here the V and J calls rest on TCRdb's processing, not on the authors' analysis. The sample includes around 1,100,000 distinct CDR3 sequences, with 35% to 40% observed a single time. The ten top clones hold about an eighth of the sample.

CDR1 and CDR2 are read off the germline V gene as LGHNA and YNFKEQ. The CDR3 numbers 14 residues from cysteine through phenylalanine. The kept DNA is CDR3 alone, 42 bases in frame from the first base. V and J lose 4 bases and 7 bases, and a span of 17 bases separates them. Donors were 39 systemically healthy Caucasian individuals from Russia aged roughly 6 to 95 years. Around 10 milliliters of peripheral blood were collected from each donor into EDTA-treated Vacutainer tubes. Ficoll-Paque density-gradient centrifugation was used to isolate PBMCs, with at least 6.5 million obtained per sample. Trizol reagent was used to extract total RNA from PBMCs, with at least 6 micrograms per sample. For every donor, an aliquot of PBMCs went through flow cytometry to measure the percentages of naive CD45RAhigh/CD27high T cells.

The receptor was isolated from a man between 18 and 35 years old in good health. The sequencing input was blood. The sequence is built from TRBV4-2 and TRBJ2-7; no D gene call is confident. The DNA is TGTGCCAGCAGCCCTCCAGCCAAGTACAATGAGCAGTACTTC. Its protein product is CASSPPAKYNEQYF.